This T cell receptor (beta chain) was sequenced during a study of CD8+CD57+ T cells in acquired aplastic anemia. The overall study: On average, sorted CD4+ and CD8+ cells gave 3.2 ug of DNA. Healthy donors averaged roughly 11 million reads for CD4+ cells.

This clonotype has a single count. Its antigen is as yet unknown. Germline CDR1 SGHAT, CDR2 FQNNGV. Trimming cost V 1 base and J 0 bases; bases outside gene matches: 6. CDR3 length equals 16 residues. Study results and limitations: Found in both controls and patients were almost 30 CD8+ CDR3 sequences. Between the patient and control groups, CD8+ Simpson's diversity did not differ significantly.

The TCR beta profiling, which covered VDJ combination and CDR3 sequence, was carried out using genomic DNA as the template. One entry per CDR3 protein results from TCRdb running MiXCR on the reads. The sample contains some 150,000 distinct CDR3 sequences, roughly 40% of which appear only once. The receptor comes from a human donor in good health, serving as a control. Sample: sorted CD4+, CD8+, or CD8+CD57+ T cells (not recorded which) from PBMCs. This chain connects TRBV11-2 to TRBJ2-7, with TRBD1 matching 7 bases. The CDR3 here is CASSLGATGFSYEQYF. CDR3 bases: TGTGCCAGCAGCTTAGGGGCGACAGGGTTCTCCTACGAGCAGTACTTC.